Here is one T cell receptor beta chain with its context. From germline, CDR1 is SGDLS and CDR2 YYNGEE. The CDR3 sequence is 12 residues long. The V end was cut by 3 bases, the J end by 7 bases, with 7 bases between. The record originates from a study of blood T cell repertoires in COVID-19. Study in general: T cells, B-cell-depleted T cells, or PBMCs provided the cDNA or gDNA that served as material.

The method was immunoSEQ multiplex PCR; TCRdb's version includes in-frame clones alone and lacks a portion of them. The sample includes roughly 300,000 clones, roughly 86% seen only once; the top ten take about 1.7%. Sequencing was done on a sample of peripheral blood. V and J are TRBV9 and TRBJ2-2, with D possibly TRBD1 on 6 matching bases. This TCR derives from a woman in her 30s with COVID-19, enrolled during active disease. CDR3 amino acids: CASSAGVGELFF. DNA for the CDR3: TGTGCCAGCAGCGCAGGGGTCGGGGAGCTGTTTTTT.